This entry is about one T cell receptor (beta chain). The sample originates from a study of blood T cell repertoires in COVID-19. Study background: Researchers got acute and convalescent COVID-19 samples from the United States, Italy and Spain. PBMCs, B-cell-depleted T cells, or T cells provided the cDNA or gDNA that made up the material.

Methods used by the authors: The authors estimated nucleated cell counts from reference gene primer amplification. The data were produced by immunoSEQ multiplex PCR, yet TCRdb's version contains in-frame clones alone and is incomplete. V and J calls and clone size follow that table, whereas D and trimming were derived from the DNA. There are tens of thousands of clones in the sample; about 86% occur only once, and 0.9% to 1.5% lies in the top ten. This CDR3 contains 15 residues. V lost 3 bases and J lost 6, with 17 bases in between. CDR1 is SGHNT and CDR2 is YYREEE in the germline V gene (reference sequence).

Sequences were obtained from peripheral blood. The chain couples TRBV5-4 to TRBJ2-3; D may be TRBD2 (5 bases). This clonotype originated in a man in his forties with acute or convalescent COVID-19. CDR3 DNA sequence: TGTGCCAGCAGCTCGGCCCTTCTCCGGAGGGATACGCAGTATTTT. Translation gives CASSSALLRRDTQYF.